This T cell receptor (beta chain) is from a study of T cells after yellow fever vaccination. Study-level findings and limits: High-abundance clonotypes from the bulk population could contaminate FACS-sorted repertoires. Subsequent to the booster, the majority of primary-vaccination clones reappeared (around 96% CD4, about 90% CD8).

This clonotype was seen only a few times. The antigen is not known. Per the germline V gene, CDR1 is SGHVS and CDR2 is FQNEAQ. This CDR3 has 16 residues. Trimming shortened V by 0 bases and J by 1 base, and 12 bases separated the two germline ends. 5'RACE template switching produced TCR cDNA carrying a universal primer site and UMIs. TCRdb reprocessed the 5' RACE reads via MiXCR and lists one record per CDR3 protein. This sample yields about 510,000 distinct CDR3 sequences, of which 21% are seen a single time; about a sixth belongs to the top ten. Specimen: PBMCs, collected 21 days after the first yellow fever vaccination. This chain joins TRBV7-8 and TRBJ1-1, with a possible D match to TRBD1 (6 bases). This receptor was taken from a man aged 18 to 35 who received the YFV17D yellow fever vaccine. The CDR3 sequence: CASSLARAQGNTEAFF. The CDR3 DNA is TGTGCCAGCAGCTTAGCGCGTGCACAGGGGAACACTGAAGCTTTCTTT.